Shown below are 2 T cell receptor beta chains from a single sample sequenced in a study of regulatory T cells in long-lasting Graves disease. Time point noted: newly diagnosed GD, antithyroid drugs for less than 3 months. The TCR library used RNA extracted from PBMCs. Arm-PCR of CDR3 regions and iRepertoire HTBI primers were the basis on which TCR beta libraries were built. MiXCR, applied by TCRdb to the multiplex PCR reads, yields one record per CDR3 protein. The table lists 360,000 or so distinct CDR3 sequences, 12% of them singletons, with 15% to 20% in the top ten. The data also belong to a second study, concerning T cells in Graves' hyperthyroidism and ophthalmopathy.

The sample here was peripheral blood mononuclear cells (PBMCs), taken at new diagnosis, from a patient treated with antithyroid drugs. The source is a woman between 18 and 30 years old with Graves disease.

This clonotype was picked up a small number of times. V usage is TRBV28 and J usage is TRBJ1-2; D gene unclear. Trimming took 3 bases from V and 8 from J, leaving 7 bases between them. The CDR3 is 11 amino acids. Germline CDR1 and CDR2: MDHEN and SYDVKM. The CDR3 bases are TGTGCCAGCAGTTTTCATGACGGCTACACCTTC. This codes for CASSFHDGYTF.

Ten or more counts support this clonotype. The chain recombines TRBV6-5 with TRBJ1-2; D is undetermined. CDR3 length: 12 residues. Germline V lookup: CDR1 MNHEY, CDR2 SVGAGI. V lost 2 bases, J lost 5 bases, and 6 bases lay in between. The CDR3 bases are TGTGCCAGCAGTTACACCAAATATGGCTACACCTTC. Protein: CASSYTKYGYTF.